The entry below gives a single T cell receptor (beta chain) sequence along with its context. TCRdb's copy holds only in-frame clones and misses some; the assay was immunoSEQ multiplex PCR. The sample holds approximately 210,000 clones, less than 85% seen once. The CDR3 consists of 15 residues. Trimming at V came to 0 bases and at J to 6 bases, leaving 7 bases not matched to a gene. Germline V lookup: CDR1 SGHRS, CDR2 YFSETQ. These data belong to a study of blood T cell repertoires in COVID-19. Study details: Samples taken during acute and convalescent COVID-19 were collected in the United States, Italy and Spain. Sources were T cells, B-cell-depleted T cells, or PBMCs; the material itself was cDNA or gDNA.

Sequenced: peripheral blood. The V gene is TRBV5-1, the J gene TRBJ2-7, with 9 bases fitting TRBD1. The sequence was obtained from a woman older than 75 with COVID-19, enrolled during active disease. This CDR3 is CASSLGGTGLTEQYF. CDR3 sequence (DNA): TGCGCCAGCAGCTTGGGGGGGACAGGGTTGACCGAGCAGTACTTC.